This entry features one TCR beta chain sequence. The antigen remains unidentified. TCRdb fed the 5' RACE reads into MiXCR, producing one record per CDR3 protein. The sample lists about 150,000 distinct CDR3 sequences, roughly 44% occurring once. These data are taken from a study of CD8 T cells in ankylosing spondylitis. General study points: In ankylosing spondylitis patients, matched synovial fluid reportedly showed significant enrichment of disease-linked clones. It appeared that ankylosing spondylitis blood was characterized by a TCR beta motif of eight highly homologous variants.

V shed 6 bases, J shed 6 bases, and the junction held 11 bases outside the gene matches. The CDR3 length is 13 residues. Germline lookup yields CDR1 DFQATT and CDR2 SNEGSKA (reference sequence). The chain combines TRBV20-1 with TRBJ2-7; 7 bases are a match to TRBD2. The receptor was derived from a male donor with ankylosing spondylitis. Sequencing was performed on synovial fluid, either unsorted or a sorted T cell fraction (not recorded which). CDR3 region: CSARKRGGREQYF. The CDR3, as DNA: TGCAGTGCCCGCAAGCGGGGAGGACGCGAGCAGTACTTC.